This TCR beta chain originates from a study of human T cells and chemical hapten exposure. In the study overall: Weekly diphenylcyclopropenone doses were given to patients' scalps across the approximately 25-week study.

The library attached unique molecular identifiers to individual cDNA molecules. In the original processing: From around 20,000 to 690,000 TCRs were found per sample, with a median of 95,638. One entry per CDR3 protein, called by TCRdb with MiXCR from the RACE reads. The V and J calls follow TCRdb's processing rather than the paper's. The sample comprises 50,000 to 65,000 distinct CDR3 sequences, around 6.6% of which are singletons, and 1.5% to 2% rests with the top ten. Concerning this clonotype itself: The junction differs from germline at one of its ends, possibly a read error.

The CDR3 sequence is 15 residues long. Germline V lookup: CDR1 SGHNT, CDR2 YYREEE (reference sequence). Specified time point: pre-sensitization, week 0. The treatment was: therapeutic diphenylcyclopropenone sensitization with weekly scalp DPC. This rearrangement joins TRBV5-4 to TRBJ1-2, with D possibly TRBD1 on 6 matching bases. The material sequenced was whole blood, taken in connection with sensitization to the hapten diphenylcyclopropenone (DPC). The receptor was derived from a woman aged 30 to 39 with alopecia areata. Some clones in this sample may be carry-over from other donors' samples. In DNA, the CDR3 is TGTGCCAGCAGCTTGGTGCCGCAGGGGACCTATGGCGACACCTTC. As protein: CASSLVPQGTYGDTF.